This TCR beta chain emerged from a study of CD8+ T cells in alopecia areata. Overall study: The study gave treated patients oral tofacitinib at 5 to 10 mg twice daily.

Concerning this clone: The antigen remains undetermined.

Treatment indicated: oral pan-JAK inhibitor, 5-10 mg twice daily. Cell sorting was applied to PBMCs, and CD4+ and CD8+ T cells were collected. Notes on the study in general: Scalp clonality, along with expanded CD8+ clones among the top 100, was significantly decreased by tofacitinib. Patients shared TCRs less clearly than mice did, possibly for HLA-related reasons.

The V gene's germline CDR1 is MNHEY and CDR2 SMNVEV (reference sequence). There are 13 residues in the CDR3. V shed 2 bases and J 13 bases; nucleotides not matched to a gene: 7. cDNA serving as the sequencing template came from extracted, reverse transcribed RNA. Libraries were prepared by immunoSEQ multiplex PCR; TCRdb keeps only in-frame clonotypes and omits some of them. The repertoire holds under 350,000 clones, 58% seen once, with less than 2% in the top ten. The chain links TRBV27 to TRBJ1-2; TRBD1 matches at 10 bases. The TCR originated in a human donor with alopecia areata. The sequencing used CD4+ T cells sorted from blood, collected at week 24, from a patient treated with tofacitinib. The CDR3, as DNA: TGTGCCAGCAGTTTAGTCGGGACAGGGGTTATCACCTTC. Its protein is CASSLVGTGVITF.